Below are 26 T cell receptor beta chains sequenced from a single sample in a study of somatic mutations in cytotoxic T cells in rheumatoid arthritis. The table came from immunoSEQ multiplex PCR; TCRdb's copy has only in-frame clones and leaves some out. The table includes about 14,000 clones, about 90% detected once. Sequenced: CD4+ T cells sorted from blood. The receptors here all came from an older man with rheumatoid arthritis.

This clone appeared once. This chain joins TRBV28 and TRBJ2-3; the D is unclear. The V end lost 7 bases, the J end lost 1 base, and 15 bases lay between the germline ends. In germline, CDR1 is MDHEN, CDR2 SYDVKM. The CDR3 consists of 15 residues. This CDR3 reads CASIRSPRGTDTQYF. The CDR3 coding sequence is TGTGCCAGCATCCGTTCCCCCCGTGGCACAGATACGCAGTATTTT.

The gene calls are TRBV10-1 and TRBJ2-7, with D unclear. This CDR3 is built from 14 residues. Germline V gene lookup returns CDR1 WNHNN and CDR2 SYGVQD (reference sequence). Trimming removed 0 bases at V and 3 bases at J, with 9 bases between. The CDR3 region has the DNA TGCGCCAGCAGTGAGTCAACCGGGTTCTACGAGCAGTACTTC. It encodes CASSESTGFYEQYF.

V and J are TRBV19 and TRBJ2-3; 8 nucleotides match TRBD2. The CDR3 is 13 amino acids. Germline V gives CDR1 LNHDA, CDR2 SQIVND (reference sequence). V lost 8 bases, J lost 6 bases, and 7 bases stayed unmatched. The CDR3 nucleotides read TGTGCCAGTGAGAGCGGGGGTTACGATACGCAGTATTTT. Residues: CASESGGYDTQYF. The whole variable domain, remainder taken from reference TRBV19 and TRBJ2-3, is DGGITQSPKYLFRKEGQNVTLSCEQNLNHDAMYWYRQDPGQGLRLIYYSQIVNDFQKGDIAEGYSVSREKKESFPLTVTSAQKNPTAFYLCASESGGYDTQYFGPGTRLTVL.

The rearrangement uses TRBV6-6 and TRBJ2-5; 11 nucleotides match TRBD1. Germline V gene lookup returns CDR1 MNHNY and CDR2 SVGAGI (reference sequence). The CDR3 extends over 14 amino acids. V dropped 6 bases and J dropped 4; count of bases not matched to a gene: 4. CDR3 DNA sequence: TGTGCCAGCAGCACCGGGACAGGGGGAGAGACCCAGTACTTC. This encodes CASSTGTGGETQYF.

The chain links TRBV19 to TRBJ1-2; maybe TRBD1 (6 bases). Germline CDR1 and CDR2: LNHDA and SQIVND (reference sequence). The CDR3 length is 16 residues. Trimming stripped 4 bases from V and 1 base from J, with 16 bases between. For the CDR3, the DNA is TGTGCCAGTAGTAAAGAACACAGGGAGCTTAACTATGGCTACACCTTC. This sequence encodes CASSKEHRELNYGYTF.

The chain carries TRBV5-1 and TRBJ1-5; 10 nucleotides align to TRBD1. The V gene end was trimmed by 0 bases and the J gene end by 6 bases; junction bases not matched to a gene: 9. CDR3 length: 17 residues. Germline CDR1 reads SGHRS; CDR2 reads YFSETQ. This CDR3 is CASSLGPHRDRGQPQHF. The CDR3 DNA follows: TGCGCCAGCAGCTTGGGCCCTCACCGGGACAGGGGTCAGCCCCAGCATTTT.

V is TRBV5-1 and J is TRBJ1-4, with D possibly being TRBD1 (5 bases). CDR3 length equals 15 residues. V was clipped by 3 bases and J by 2 bases, with 11 bases between them. Germline lookup yields CDR1 SGHRS and CDR2 YFSETQ. The CDR3 DNA sequence: TGCGCCAGCAGCTCCCCCGGGGGGACTAATGAAAAACTGTTTTTT. It translates to CASSSPGGTNEKLFF.

The chain combines TRBV5-6 with TRBJ2-2, with TRBD2 matching 12 bases. The germline V gene has CDR1 SGHDT and CDR2 YYEEEE. The CDR3 length is 17 residues. With 0 bases clipped from V and 6 bases from J, the junction kept 6 bases outside the gene matches. CDR3: CASSLVLAGGASGELFF. DNA of the CDR3: TGTGCCAGCAGCTTGGTACTAGCGGGAGGCGCGTCCGGGGAGCTGTTTTTT.

This chain links TRBV28 with TRBJ1-1, with D perhaps TRBD1 (6 bases). Trimming cost V 3 bases and J 1 base, with 12 bases left between them. This CDR3 comprises 15 residues. Germline lookup yields CDR1 MDHEN and CDR2 SYDVKM. The CDR3 spells CASSLGGGGNTEAFF. In DNA, the CDR3 is TGTGCCAGCAGTTTGGGGGGCGGGGGGAACACTGAAGCTTTCTTT. The full variable domain, rest sourced from reference TRBV28 and TRBJ1-1, is DVKVTQSSRYLVKRTGEKVFLECVQDMDHENMFWYRQDPGLGLRLIYFSYDVKMKEKGDIPEGYSVSREKKERFSLILESASTNQTSMYLCASSLGGGGNTEAFFGQGTRLTVV.

The V gene is TRBV5-1, the J gene TRBJ1-2; TRBD1 is a possible D gene (5 bases). The germline V and J ends were trimmed by 0 bases and 4 bases, with 10 bases remaining between them. CDR1 is SGHRS and CDR2 is YFSETQ in the germline V gene. The CDR3 consists of 14 residues. CDR3 region: CASSLVGGTYGYTF. CDR3 in DNA: TGCGCCAGCAGCTTGGTCGGGGGAACCTATGGCTACACCTTC.

The sample holds one count of this clone. V gene TRBV5-1 combines with J gene TRBJ1-6; 10 nucleotides line up with TRBD1. This CDR3 is 16 amino acids long. Germline V gene lookup returns CDR1 SGHRS and CDR2 YFSETQ. The V and J ends lost 0 bases and 10 bases, in that order; junction bases with no gene match: 7. CDR3 DNA sequence: TGCGCCAGCAGCTTGGCTGGGACAGGGGAGGGCTCACCCCTCCACTTT. It yields the protein CASSLAGTGEGSPLHF. Full variable domain (missing parts from reference TRBV5-1 and TRBJ1-6): KAGVTQTPRYLIKTRGQQVTLSCSPISGHRSVSWYQQTPGQGLQFLFEYFSETQRNKGNFPGRFSGRQFSNSRSEMNVSTLELGDSALYLCASSLAGTGEGSPLHFGNGTRLTVT.

For the CDR3, the DNA is TGCGCCAGCAGCCTAACAACCGGGACTAACACCGGGGAGCTGTTTTTT. This gives the protein CASSLTTGTNTGELFF. The chain combines TRBV5-1 with TRBJ2-2, with D tentatively TRBD2 (6 bases). V dropped 4 bases and J dropped 2 bases, with 15 bases sitting between them. Germline-derived CDR1 and CDR2 are SGHRS and YFSETQ. The CDR3 has 16 amino acids.

The gene calls are TRBV7-9 and TRBJ2-5, with 12 bases aligning to TRBD2. This CDR3 has 16 residues. V was pared by 3 bases and J by 5 bases, with 7 bases of the junction left unmatched. The V gene's germline CDR1 is SEHNR and CDR2 FQNEAQ (reference sequence). The CDR3, as DNA: TGTGCCAGCAGCTTTACTAGCGGGGGGATTTGGGAGACCCAGTACTTC. Translating it yields CASSFTSGGIWETQYF.

The chain joins TRBV7-2 to TRBJ1-6, with 10 nucleotides matching TRBD1. V shed 1 base and J 10 bases; nucleotides not matched to a gene: 4. The CDR3 has 15 amino acids. The germline CDR1 and CDR2 sequences are SGHTA and FQGNSA. CDR3 in DNA: TGTGCCAGCAGCTTAGGGACAGGGGGAGAATCACCCCTCCACTTT. It yields the protein CASSLGTGGESPLHF.

The chain links TRBV7-6 to TRBJ2-5; unclear D gene. The CDR3 has 11 residues. V lost 3 bases, J lost 3 bases, and 2 bases lay in between. Germline V lookup: CDR1 SGHVS, CDR2 FNYEAQ. The CDR3 nucleotides are TGTGCCAGCAGCTTCAAAGAGACCCAGTACTTC. It codes for CASSFKETQYF.

V is TRBV18 and J is TRBJ2-1, with D possibly matching TRBD1 (6 bases). The CDR3 runs 15 residues. Trimming took off 4 bases at V and 9 bases at J, with 19 bases between the two ends. Germline V CDR1 and CDR2: KGHSH, LQKENI. DNA of the CDR3: TGTGCCAGCTCACTCACTCACAGGGATGACGGTGAGCAGTTCTTC. Translated: CASSLTHRDDGEQFF.

This chain links TRBV7-9 with TRBJ2-1; a possible D gene is TRBD2 (6 bases). The CDR3 extends over 14 amino acids. From germline, CDR1 is SEHNR and CDR2 FQNEAQ (reference sequence). Between the trimmed V and J ends, which lost 5 bases and 5 bases, there was a span of 13 bases. DNA for the CDR3: TGTGCCAGCAGCGAGGGACTTTCCAACAATGAGCAGTTCTTC. Translation gives CASSEGLSNNEQFF.

Regarding this clone: The CDR3 does not close with the conserved phenylalanine or tryptophan, likely indicating a read error. V gene TRBV28 combines with J gene TRBJ2-7; maybe TRBD1 (6 bases). Germline V gene sequence: CDR1 MDHEN, CDR2 SYDVKM. The CDR3 loop spans 15 amino acids. The germline V and J ends were trimmed by 4 bases and 1 base, with 14 bases remaining between them. CDR3 loop: CASSSSSTGSYEQYL. CDR3 nucleotides: TGTGCCAGCAGTTCGTCTTCGACAGGATCCTACGAGCAGTACCTC.

The table lists this clone with a few counts. The J gene is TRBJ1-4, the V gene TRBV6-5; 8 bases are a match to TRBD1. Germline trimming cut 2 bases from V and 8 bases from J; bases unmatched to any gene: 1. Germline values: CDR1 MNHEY, CDR2 SVGAGI. There are 13 residues in the CDR3. The CDR3 region is CASSYRTGEKLFF. The CDR3 DNA is TGTGCCAGCAGTTACCGGACAGGGGAAAAACTGTTTTTT.

The chain has TRBV28 and TRBJ1-5, with D hard to call. V was trimmed by 6 bases and J by 3 bases, leaving 12 bases between them. Germline values: CDR1 MDHEN, CDR2 SYDVKM. The CDR3 extends over 14 amino acids. CDR3 sequence reads: CASRESRPNQPQHF. The CDR3 nucleotides are TGTGCCAGCAGGGAGTCCCGTCCCAATCAGCCCCAGCATTTT.

The gene calls are TRBV28 and TRBJ2-7; no firm D call. CDR1 and CDR2 (germline): MDHEN, SYDVKM. V was pared by 7 bases and J by 0 bases, with 10 bases between. The CDR3 totals 13 residues. The CDR3 DNA reads as TGTGCCAGCACCTCCGCGAGCTCCTACGAGCAGTACTTC. It codes for CASTSASSYEQYF. Variable domain in full (rest from reference TRBV28 and TRBJ2-7): DVKVTQSSRYLVKRTGEKVFLECVQDMDHENMFWYRQDPGLGLRLIYFSYDVKMKEKGDIPEGYSVSREKKERFSLILESASTNQTSMYLCASTSASSYEQYFGPGTRLTVT.

The V gene is TRBV7-3, the J gene TRBJ2-2; 7 positions match TRBD2. CDR1 SGHTA and CDR2 FQGTGA come from the germline V gene. This CDR3 is 16 amino acids long. Trimming took 1 base from V and 6 from J; bases not matched to a gene: 8. In DNA form, the CDR3 reads TGTGCCAGCAGCTTAATAACGGGAGGCTACCCCGGGGAGCTGTTTTTT. It translates to CASSLITGGYPGELFF. Full variable domain (remainder filled in from reference TRBV7-3 and TRBJ2-2): GAGVSQTPSNKVTEKGKYVELRCDPISGHTALYWYRQSLGQGPEFLIYFQGTGAADDSGLPNDRFFAVRPEGSVSTLKIQRTERGDSAVYLCASSLITGGYPGELFFGEGSRLTVL.

This sequence joins TRBV5-1 and TRBJ2-3, with D perhaps TRBD2 (6 bases). The CDR3 contains 15 residues. Per the germline V gene, CDR1 is SGHRS and CDR2 is YFSETQ. V lost 3 bases to trimming and J lost 9 bases, with 20 bases between them. CDR3 DNA: TGCGCCAGCAGCTCCCGGGACTCCCCGAGAGGGACGCAGTATTTT. Amino acid sequence: CASSSRDSPRGTQYF.

CDR3 in DNA: TGTGCCAGCAGTGTAGCGCCACAAGAGACCCAGTACTTC. It codes for CASSVAPQETQYF. V gene TRBV28 combines with J gene TRBJ2-5; possibly TRBD2 for D (5 bases). CDR3 length: 13 residues. Germline CDR1 and CDR2: MDHEN and SYDVKM. Trimming cost V 5 bases and J 2 bases, with 9 bases left between them.

This clone has just a few counts. The chain uses TRBV5-1 and TRBJ2-7; no clear D. This CDR3 spans 13 amino acids. Germline V CDR1 and CDR2: SGHRS, YFSETQ. The V and J ends lost 0 bases and 2 bases respectively, with 6 bases between them. CDR3 in amino acids: CASSLAQTYEQYF. The CDR3, as DNA: TGCGCCAGCAGCTTGGCCCAAACCTACGAGCAGTACTTC.

CDR3 DNA: TGTGCCAGTGGGACTAGCGCGAACACCGGGGAGCTGTTTTTT. It yields the protein CASGTSANTGELFF. This sequence joins TRBV6-4 and TRBJ2-2, with TRBD2 matching 10 bases. In germline, CDR1 is MRHNA, CDR2 SNTAGT. V dropped 9 bases and J dropped 0; count of bases not matched to a gene: 1. This CDR3 has 14 amino acids.